Sequencing of this T cell receptor beta chain was carried out in a study of CD8 T cells in Susac syndrome. Study-level findings and limits: The study recognized that its TCR sequencing and HLA analysis covered a relatively small number of individuals.

A quantity of about 0.5 to 1 ug RNA underwent reverse transcription using random hexamers. TCR beta CDR3 was amplified by immunoSEQ multiplex PCR. This amplification extended across 54 Vbeta and 13 Jbeta segments. Each CDR3 protein gets one entry after TCRdb re-called the immunoSEQ multiplex PCR reads with MiXCR. The data show some 190,000 distinct CDR3 sequences, about 95% seen once. On this clonotype itself: Its antigen is undetermined.

CD8+ and CD4+ blood T cells underwent TCR beta sequencing. TEMRA cells underwent FACS enrichment and CD8+ and CD4+ T cells underwent negative isolation. Trimming cost V 4 bases and J 0 bases, with 15 bases left between them. Germline V gives CDR1 LGHDT, CDR2 YNNKEL (reference sequence). CDR3 size: 16 residues. The receptor was isolated from a human donor in good health. The genes are TRBV3-1 and TRBJ1-2, with TRBD1 as a possible D gene (5 bases). Sequences were obtained from CD4+ T cells from PBMCs. CDR3: CASSPLSRGANYGYTF. CDR3 DNA sequence: TGTGCCAGCAGCCCATTATCCCGGGGCGCTAACTATGGCTACACCTTC.